Listed here are 21 T cell receptor beta chains from one sample, sequenced in a study of blood T cell repertoires in COVID-19. Here immunoSEQ multiplex PCR was the method, and the copy in TCRdb shows in-frame clones only, minus some. Here the sample spans some 110,000 clones, about 80% being singletons. The sequenced sample consisted of peripheral blood. The receptors here all came from a man between 65 and 80 years old with acute or convalescent COVID-19.

The chain recombines TRBV11-2 with TRBJ2-1; D not resolved. The CDR3 loop spans 15 amino acids. Trimming took 1 base from V and 5 from J, leaving 12 bases between them. The V gene's germline CDR1 is SGHAT and CDR2 FQNNGV. In DNA, the CDR3 is TGTGCCAGCAGCTTAGCTCTTTCAGTTCACAATGAGCAGTTCTTC. Translated: CASSLALSVHNEQFF.

The rearrangement uses TRBV5-4 and TRBJ2-2; TRBD2 agrees at 14 bases. V was clipped by 4 bases and J by 0 bases; unmatched bases: 5. The CDR3 extends over 18 amino acids. The germline CDR1 and CDR2 sequences are SGHNT and YYREEE (reference sequence). The CDR3 loop reads CASSPGLAGGSNTGELFF. The CDR3 bases are TGTGCCAGCAGCCCCGGACTAGCGGGAGGCTCGAACACCGGGGAGCTGTTTTTT. The entire variable domain, with the rest obtained from reference TRBV5-4 and TRBJ2-2, is as follows: ETGVTQSPTHLIKTRGQQVTLRCSSQSGHNTVSWYQQALGQGPQFIFQYYREEENGRGNFPPRFSGLQFPNYSSELNVNALELDDSALYLCASSPGLAGGSNTGELFFGEGSRLTVL.

This chain uses TRBV28 with TRBJ2-7; maybe TRBD1 (5 bases). The CDR3 loop spans 12 amino acids. The germline CDR1 and CDR2 sequences are MDHEN and SYDVKM. Between the trimmed V and J ends, which lost 3 bases and 6 bases, there was a span of 9 bases. Written as DNA, the CDR3 is TGTGCCAGCAGTTTTGGGCAGGGCGAGCAGTACTTC. Translating gives CASSFGQGEQYF.

The chain couples TRBV19 to TRBJ2-1; possibly TRBD1 for D (6 bases). V lost 8 bases to trimming and J lost 6 bases, with 14 bases between them. Germline CDR1 LNHDA, CDR2 SQIVND (reference sequence). The CDR3 runs 13 residues. As DNA, the CDR3 is TGTGCCAGTGGAGTGGACAGAGGCAATGAGCAGTTCTTC. Its translation: CASGVDRGNEQFF.

The CDR3 loop reads CASSLTTGAGQYF. For the CDR3, the DNA is TGTGCCAGCAGCTTAACGACAGGGGCAGGGCAGTACTTC. This rearrangement joins TRBV7-3 to TRBJ2-7, with 8 bases fitting TRBD1. The CDR3 spans 13 residues. Germline V gene lookup returns CDR1 SGHTA and CDR2 FQGTGA. V was pared by 0 bases and J by 9 bases, with 4 bases of the junction left unmatched.

V usage is TRBV6-2 or TRBV6-3 and J usage is TRBJ2-7, with 9 bases lining up with TRBD1. Germline V gives CDR1 MNHEY, CDR2 SVGEGT. J lost 4 bases, V lost 5 bases, and 9 bases had no gene match. The CDR3 runs 15 residues. The CDR3 spells CASSPKGQGTYEQYF. The DNA for the CDR3 is TGTGCCAGCAGTCCAAAGGGACAGGGAACGTACGAGCAGTACTTC.

The chain carries TRBV24-1 and TRBJ2-3; possible D gene TRBD1, 5 bases. The CDR3 runs 15 residues. Germline lookup yields CDR1 KGHDR and CDR2 SFDVKD. V shed 9 bases and J shed 1 base, with 16 bases lying between them. CDR3 bases: TGTGCCACCGAGAGACCCGACAGATGCACAGATACGCAGTATTTT. Translating it yields CATERPDRCTDTQYF.

The V call is TRBV18, the J call TRBJ2-1; 11 nucleotides line up with TRBD1. The CDR3 totals 15 residues. Germline trimming cut 0 bases from V and 7 bases from J; bases unmatched to any gene: 2. From germline, CDR1 is KGHSH and CDR2 LQKENI. The CDR3 protein is CASSPPGTGGNEQFF. CDR3 in DNA: TGTGCCAGCTCACCACCTGGGACAGGGGGGAATGAGCAGTTCTTC.

This clone was found a few times. The DNA is left out, because the CDR3 cannot be placed on it with certainty; the CDR3 is given as TCRdb lists it. The chain is built from TRBV12-2 and TRBJ1-4; TRBD1 reflects the table's D call only, with no check against the DNA. TRBV12-2 is flagged as a pseudogene. The CDR3 is 19 residues long, ends included. The CDR3 is CASRSDFGQGAGTNEKLFF.

This rearrangement joins TRBV4-1 to TRBJ2-5; TRBD1 matches 7 bases. The germline V gene has CDR1 MGHRA and CDR2 YSYEKL. The CDR3 has 16 amino acids. With V trimmed by 3 bases and J by 0 bases, 7 bases remained unmatched. The CDR3 is CASSHQDRSYQETQYF. The CDR3 DNA reads as TGCGCCAGCAGCCACCAGGACAGGTCGTACCAAGAGACCCAGTACTTC.

The chain is built from TRBV7-9 and TRBJ2-2; TRBD1 agrees at 10 bases. V gave up 4 bases and J gave up 3 bases; unmatched junction bases: 2. Germline-derived CDR1 and CDR2 are SEHNR and FQNEAQ (reference sequence). The CDR3 runs to 15 residues. CDR3 amino acids: CASSSGQGDTGELFF. In DNA, the CDR3 is TGTGCCAGCAGCTCAGGACAGGGGGACACCGGGGAGCTGTTTTTT.

The V and J genes are TRBV7-2 and TRBJ2-7; 9 nucleotides agree with TRBD2. CDR1 SGHTA and CDR2 FQGNSA come from the germline V gene. This CDR3 has 15 amino acids. The trim removed 5 bases at V and 3 bases at J, leaving 8 bases unmatched. DNA of the CDR3: TGTGCCAGCAGCCTCGTAGCGGGGGCCCACTACGAGCAGTACTTC. This sequence encodes CASSLVAGAHYEQYF.

This clone was detected once. The rearrangement links TRBV11-2 to TRBJ2-7; 9 nucleotides line up with TRBD2. CDR3 size: 15 residues. The germline V gene encodes CDR1 SGHAT and CDR2 FQNNGV. The ends lost 5 bases at V and 1 base at J; junction bases unmatched: 6. The CDR3 sequence: CASSPLAGRSYEQYF. In DNA form, the CDR3 reads TGTGCCAGCAGCCCGCTAGCGGGGAGGTCCTACGAGCAGTACTTC.

The gene calls are TRBV7-2 and TRBJ2-1; TRBD2 aligns across 8 bases. J was trimmed by 1 base and V by 6 bases; bases with no gene match: 8. The CDR3 consists of 16 residues. From germline, CDR1 is SGHTA and CDR2 FQGNSA. The CDR3 nucleotides are TGTGCCAGCAGACTTAGCGGGGCCAATTCCTACAATGAGCAGTTCTTC. Encoded protein: CASRLSGANSYNEQFF. The whole variable domain, filled in from reference TRBV7-2 and TRBJ2-1, reads GAGVSQSPSNKVTEKGKDVELRCDPISGHTALYWYRQSLGQGLEFLIYFQGNSAPDKSGLPSDRFSAERTGGSVSTLTIQRTQQEDSAVYLCASRLSGANSYNEQFFGPGTRLTVL.

The rearrangement uses TRBV18 and TRBJ2-6; 8 bases are shared with TRBD2. This CDR3 is 18 amino acids long. CDR1 KGHSH and CDR2 LQKENI come from the germline V gene. Unmatched junction bases numbered 9, after V lost 1 base and J lost 4 bases. The CDR3 coding sequence is TGTGCCAGCTCACCACTAAGCCTAGCGGGCTCCGGGGCCAACGTCCTGACTTTC. It yields the protein CASSPLSLAGSGANVLTF.

This clone was seen a handful of times. The chain employs TRBV11-3 and TRBJ2-1, with 9 bases identical to TRBD1. V lost 2 bases, J lost 8 bases, and 4 bases stayed unmatched. The CDR3 has 14 amino acids. Germline-derived CDR1 and CDR2 are SGHNT and YENEEA. CDR3 coding DNA: TGTGCCAGCAGCTTACACAGGGGGCGGGATGAGCAGTTCTTC. Encoded protein: CASSLHRGRDEQFF.

The chain is built from TRBV11-2 and TRBJ2-7; a possible D gene is TRBD2 (6 bases). Trimming left V 5 bases short and J 10 bases short, with 12 bases between. Germline V lookup: CDR1 SGHAT, CDR2 FQNNGV. The CDR3 totals 11 residues. CDR3 sequence: CASSPGLIQYF. The DNA for the CDR3 is TGTGCCAGCAGCCCCGGACTAATCCAGTACTTC.

This clone was found a few times. Additional DNA sequences in this sample encode the identical CDR3. The chain recombines TRBV19 with TRBJ2-1; 8 bases are shared with TRBD2. The ends lost 7 bases at V and 7 bases at J; junction bases unmatched: 12. This CDR3 has 15 amino acids. Germline CDR1 is LNHDA and CDR2 is SQIVND (reference sequence). The CDR3 coding sequence is TGTGCCAGTACCCCGGGAGTAGCGGGAACGAATGAGCAGTTCTTC. As protein: CASTPGVAGTNEQFF.

This chain connects TRBV5-4 to TRBJ1-1, with D unresolved. This CDR3 is built from 11 residues. Germline CDR1 SGHNT, CDR2 YYREEE (reference sequence). V lost 7 bases and J 0 bases, leaving 4 bases between the germline ends. CDR3 nucleotides: TGTGCCAGCTCTATGAACACTGAAGCTTTCTTT. As protein: CASSMNTEAFF.

A few counts support this clone. V usage is TRBV7-9 and J usage is TRBJ1-3; D call uncertain. V was cut by 3 bases and J by 0 bases, with 15 bases left in between. Looked up from germline, CDR1 is SEHNR and CDR2 is FQNEAQ (reference sequence). This CDR3 comprises 17 residues. CDR3 bases: TGTGCCAGCAGCTTCTTACAATTTTTCGACTCTGGAAACACCATATATTTT. Translation: CASSFLQFFDSGNTIYF.

The V gene is TRBV29-1, the J gene TRBJ2-5, with a tentative D call TRBD2 (5 bases). The CDR3 has 13 residues. Germline lookup yields CDR1 SQVTM and CDR2 ANQGSEA. V was clipped by 1 base and J by 9 bases, with 15 bases between them. The CDR3 nucleotides read TGCAGCGTTGAAGGCGAGTGGGCGGAGGCCCAGTACTTC. Protein product: CSVEGEWAEAQYF.